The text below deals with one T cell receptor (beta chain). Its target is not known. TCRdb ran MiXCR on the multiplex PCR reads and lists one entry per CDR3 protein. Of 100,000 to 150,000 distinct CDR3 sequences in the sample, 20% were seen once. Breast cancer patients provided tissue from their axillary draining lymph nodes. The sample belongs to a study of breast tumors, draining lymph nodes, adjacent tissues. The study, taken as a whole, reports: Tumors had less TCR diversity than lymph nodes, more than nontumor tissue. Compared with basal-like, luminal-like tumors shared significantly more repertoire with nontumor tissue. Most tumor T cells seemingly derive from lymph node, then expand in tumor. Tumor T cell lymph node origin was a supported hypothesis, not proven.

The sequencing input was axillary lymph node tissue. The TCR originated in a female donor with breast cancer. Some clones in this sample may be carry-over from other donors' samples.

The CDR3 DNA follows: TGCAGTGCAAAAGTAGCGGGGGGGCGGGAGACCCAGTACTTC. Translated: CSAKVAGGRETQYF. The V gene is TRBV20-1, the J gene TRBJ2-3; TRBD2 agrees at 11 bases. The last part of the DNA fits TRBJ2-5 better; the J call may be wrong. CDR1 is DFQATT and CDR2 is SNEGSKA in the germline V gene (reference sequence). This CDR3 spans 14 amino acids.